Listed here are 5 T cell receptor beta chains from one sample, sequenced in a study of cytomegalovirus exposure and HLA in healthy donors. Only in-frame clones appear in the TCRdb table, and some are missing; sequencing was by immunoSEQ multiplex PCR. In the table there are 250,000 to 400,000 clones, around 90% of which are singletons. The sequenced material came from PBMCs. The receptors here all came from a man aged 30 to 39 in good health and CMV-seronegative.

The rearrangement uses TRBV18 and TRBJ2-7, with TRBD1 identical over 7 bases. Losses at the gene ends were 3 bases for V and 1 base for J; bases not matched to a gene: 6. The germline gives CDR1 KGHSH, CDR2 LQKENI. The CDR3 covers 15 residues. Here the CDR3 DNA reads TGTGCCAGCTCACCTGTGGACAGGCCTTCCTACGAGCAGTACTTC. It yields the protein CASSPVDRPSYEQYF.

This chain links TRBV7-6 with TRBJ2-7; no reliable D call. Trimming took off 1 base at V and 1 base at J, with 8 bases between the two ends. Per the germline V gene, CDR1 is SGHVS and CDR2 is FNYEAQ. The CDR3 has 14 amino acids. In nucleotides, the CDR3 is TGTGCCAGCAGCTTAGGCCCAGCGTCCTACGAGCAGTACTTC. Protein sequence: CASSLGPASYEQYF.

CDR3: CASSDLIRGNQPQHF. CDR3 nucleotide sequence: TGTGCCAGCAGCGACCTTATACGGGGCAATCAGCCCCAGCATTTT. V usage is TRBV5-6 and J usage is TRBJ1-5; the D is unclear. The CDR3 spans 15 residues. The germline V and J ends were trimmed by 4 bases and 2 bases, with 13 bases remaining between them. The germline gives CDR1 SGHDT, CDR2 YYEEEE. Looking up the rest from reference TRBV5-6 and TRBJ1-5 gives the full variable domain: DAGVTQSPTHLIKTRGQQVTLRCSPKSGHDTVSWYQQALGQGPQFIFQYYEEEERQRGNFPDRFSGHQFPNYSSELNVNALLLGDSALYLCASSDLIRGNQPQHFGDGTRLSIL.

The V call is TRBV18, the J call TRBJ1-6; D remains ambiguous. The V end lost 3 bases, the J end lost 10 bases, and 16 bases lay between the germline ends. CDR1 is KGHSH, CDR2 LQKENI, per germline. The CDR3 is made up of 15 amino acids. CDR3 amino acids: CASSPSGGVASPLHF. The DNA of the CDR3 is TGTGCCAGCTCACCCTCGGGCGGGGTGGCCTCACCCCTCCACTTT.

A note on this clone: Within the sample, other DNA sequences also encode this same CDR3. The chain couples TRBV5-1 to TRBJ1-2; D unclear. The CDR3 runs 12 residues. The V end was cut by 0 bases, the J end by 5 bases, with 5 bases between. In germline, CDR1 is SGHRS, CDR2 YFSETQ. The CDR3 DNA reads TGCGCCAGCAGCTTGGACAGATATGGCTACACCTTC. It is translated as CASSLDRYGYTF.